In its sample, the clone carrying this T cell receptor beta chain was seen many times. Its antigen is unidentified. CDR1 SGHTA and CDR2 FQGNSA come from the germline V gene. CDR3 length: 14 residues. V was shortened by 2 bases and J by 3 bases, with 10 bases between the two germline ends. The data were obtained in a study of T cells in Graves' hyperthyroidism and ophthalmopathy. Ophthalmopathy patients had Clinical Activity Score at least 3, NOSPECS grade at least 4, duration under 3 months. Findings and limits, study-wide: It was a median about 6.5 months before onset that the model predicted ophthalmopathy. Most thyroid-expanded clonotypes above 0.001 were also found in blood.

The source material, RNA transcripts, was used to amplify TCR beta CDR3 regions. Using the HTBI primer set, a first-round RT-PCR was run on the TCR CDR3. TCRdb called the multiplex PCR reads again in MiXCR, with one record for every CDR3 protein. The sample consists of about 290,000 distinct CDR3 sequences, approximately 17% of them appearing once. Sequenced material: blood. This chain connects TRBV7-2 to TRBJ1-2; no reliable D call. The sequence derives from a woman aged 60-75 years with Graves' ophthalmopathy. The CDR3 region has the DNA TGTGCCAGCAGCTTATATAGGGAAGACTATGGCTACACCTTC. Translated, it gives CASSLYREDYGYTF. Combining the CDR3 with reference TRBV7-2 and TRBJ1-2 gives the whole variable domain GAGVSQSPSNKVTEKGKDVELRCDPISGHTALYWYRQSLGQGLEFLIYFQGNSAPDKSGLPSDRFSAERTGGSVSTLTIQRTQQEDSAVYLCASSLYREDYGYTFGSGTRLTVV.